This T cell receptor (beta chain) stems from a study of OX40 agonist ivuxolimab in advanced cancers. General observations from the study: Both blood CD4+ and CD8+ T cells showed clonal growth by week 6 at 0.1 to 3.0 mg/kg.

Note on this clone: Its matching antigen is unknown. This sample includes further DNA sequences coding for the same CDR3.

The repertoire was sequenced with immunoSEQ multiplex PCR; TCRdb's copy has only in-frame clones and lacks some. The table has approximately 64,000 clones, roughly 83% seen once. This CDR3 region has 12 residues. In germline, CDR1 is SNHLY, CDR2 FYNNEI. V gave up 9 bases and J gave up 0 bases, with 9 bases separating them. The source of this sequence is an adult with an advanced solid tumor such as melanoma, head and neck, liver or kidney cancer. The rearrangement links TRBV2 to TRBJ2-7, with D possibly being TRBD1 (5 bases). The material was CD4+ or CD8+ T cells sorted from blood, obtained in a trial of the OX40 agonist ivuxolimab. The CDR3 DNA is TGTGCCAGAGGACAATTCTCCTACGAGCAGTACTTC. Amino acid sequence: CARGQFSYEQYF.